Following are 5 T cell receptor beta chains from one sample sequenced in a study of shared clonotypes between healthy human individuals. Profiling relied on immunoSEQ multiplex PCR, and the TCRdb table lists in-frame clones only, not all of them. Of about 800,000 clones listed, 90% to 97% were seen once; the top ten hold less than 0.3%. As defined, naive CD8 cells were CD45RO-negative and positively selected for CCR7, with terminally differentiated effector memory CD45RA+ cells excluded. Sequencing input: naive CD8+ T cells sorted from blood. The receptors derive from a young man in good health.

The V gene is TRBV29-1, the J gene TRBJ2-7; D gene unclear. The CDR3 has 11 residues. CDR1 SQVTM and CDR2 ANQGSEA come from the germline V gene. V shed 4 bases and J shed 5 bases, with 9 bases lying between them. DNA of the CDR3: TGCAGCGTTGTGGGAATCAACGAGCAGTACTTC. Translating gives CSVVGINEQYF.

The chain combines TRBV6-1 with TRBJ2-7; 7 nucleotides align to TRBD1. V was clipped by 5 bases and J by 3 bases; unmatched bases: 4. This CDR3 region has 13 residues. The germline V gene has CDR1 MNHNS and CDR2 SASEGT. DNA of the CDR3: TGTGCCAGCAGTCTACACAGGGGCTACGAGCAGTACTTC. It codes for CASSLHRGYEQYF.

Details on this clone: Other DNA sequences within the sample encode an identical CDR3. CDR3 loop: CASSLKGGTDTQYF. For the CDR3, the DNA is TGTGCCAGCAGCTTAAAGGGGGGCACAGATACGCAGTATTTT. The genes are TRBV7-6 and TRBJ2-3, with D possibly TRBD1 on 6 matching bases. Germline V CDR1 and CDR2: SGHVS, FNYEAQ. The V end lost 2 bases, the J end lost 1 base, and 7 bases lay between the germline ends. The CDR3 has 14 amino acids.

The V gene is TRBV13, the J gene TRBJ2-7, with D possibly being TRBD2 (6 bases). Trimming shortened V by 6 bases and J by 0 bases, and 15 bases separated the two germline ends. Germline values: CDR1 PRHDT, CDR2 FYEKMQ (reference sequence). The CDR3 is 15 amino acids. The CDR3 nucleotides read TGTGCCAGCAGGGGAGGCGGCTACAGCTCCTACGAGCAGTACTTC. Protein: CASRGGGYSSYEQYF. The variable domain in full, with the rest retrieved from reference TRBV13 and TRBJ2-7, is AAGVIQSPRHLIKEKRETATLKCYPIPRHDTVYWYQQGPGQDPQFLISFYEKMQSDKGSIPDRFSAQQFSDYHSELNMSSLELGDSALYFCASRGGGYSSYEQYFGPGTRLTVT.

The V call is TRBV30, the J call TRBJ2-7; TRBD1 aligns across 7 bases. Germline trimming cut 0 bases from V and 2 bases from J; bases unmatched to any gene: 7. CDR3 size: 15 residues. Germline assignment: CDR1 GTSNPN and CDR2 SVGIG (reference sequence). The CDR3 sequence is CAWSVGLDRAYEQYF. CDR3 in DNA: TGTGCCTGGAGTGTAGGGCTTGACAGGGCCTACGAGCAGTACTTC.